This paragraph reports one T cell receptor beta chain. What it binds is not known. The data derive from a study of OX40 agonist ivuxolimab in advanced cancers. Researchers took blood at baseline, on cycle 4 day 1, and on cycle 7 day 1. The germline V gene has CDR1 DFQATT and CDR2 SNEGSKA (reference sequence). Trimming cost V 7 bases and J 3 bases, with 10 bases left between them. The CDR3 runs 11 residues. Study-wide findings and caveats: The study observed clonal expansion of CD4+ and CD8+ blood T cells by week 6 at 0.1 to 3.0 mg/kg. It was also the case that some nonresponders had low normalized T-cell clonal expansion.

Produced via immunoSEQ multiplex PCR; TCRdb's table is partial and in-frame only. The sample lists 95,000 to 150,000 clones; 93% were seen once. This clonotype originated in an adult with an advanced solid tumor such as melanoma, head and neck, liver or kidney cancer. The chain combines TRBV20-1 with TRBJ2-7; D gene ambiguous. This specimen consisted of CD4+ or CD8+ T cells sorted from blood, obtained in a trial of the OX40 agonist ivuxolimab. DNA for the CDR3: TGCAGTGTTCCCGGAGACTACGAGCAGTACTTC. Protein product: CSVPGDYEQYF.